The TCR beta chain described here comes from a study of T cells expressing NK-cell markers. Study-level background: Cells sorted as CD3+CD56+NKG2C+, CD3+CD56+NKG2C- and CD3+CD56-NKG2C+ T cells supplied the TCR beta repertoires. Study results and limitations: The CD3+CD56-NKG2C+ fraction of a handful of donors was also led by these clonotypes. In a handful of donors, dominant CD3+CD56+NKG2C+ clonotypes ranked among the top 10 CD8+ clonotypes.

Comment on this clonotype: The target antigen is unknown.

TCRdb reprocessed the 5' RACE reads and reports one entry per CDR3 protein, with no DNA. This sample carries about 170,000 distinct CDR3 sequences, with around 20% going to the ten biggest clones. This CDR3 is 16 amino acids long. Germline CDR1 MGHRA, CDR2 YSYEKL. Source material: blood T cells: a sorted CD56 or NKG2C T cell subset, CD4+ or CD8+ T cells, or bulk PBMC T cells (not recorded which). The chain links TRBV4-1 to TRBJ1-5; with no DNA, the TCRdb D assignment of TRBD1 cannot be verified. The sequence was obtained from a man aged 18 to 69 in good health. The CDR3: CASSQDQWTPGQPQHF.